This record looks at one TCR beta chain sequence and its context. Sequencing was performed with immunoSEQ multiplex PCR; in TCRdb, only in-frame clones are kept and a portion is missing. The top ten clones hold 4.5% to 7% of a sample with around 340,000 clones, 93% of them seen once. The entry originates in a study of brain T cells in children with intractable seizures. As for time point: blood from clinic visit 5 months post-surgery; TSC patient then seizure free. Before surgery, patients took at least one anti-epileptic drug. The CDR3 length is 15 residues. The V gene's germline CDR1 is KGHSH and CDR2 LQKENI. Between the trimmed V and J ends, which lost 3 bases and 2 bases, there was a span of 11 bases.

This chain connects TRBV18 to TRBJ1-5; D ambiguous. The source is a boy under two years old with tuberous sclerosis and intractable seizures. Sequencing used peripheral blood, obtained 4 to 6 months after surgery. CDR3 DNA: TGTGCCAGCTCACCCCAGAGGGTAGGCAATCAGCCCCAGCATTTT. Residues: CASSPQRVGNQPQHF.